A selection of T cell receptor beta chains follows, all from one sample in a study of blood T cell repertoires in COVID-19. Repertoires were generated with immunoSEQ multiplex PCR, while TCRdb's copy carries only in-frame clones and drops some. The top ten hold roughly 2% of the sample, which has over 75,000 clones, around 88% seen once. The sequenced sample consisted of peripheral blood. Receptors originate from a middle-aged man with COVID-19, enrolled during active disease. CDR3s include the opening cysteine and the closing phenylalanine or tryptophan. Each record gives: D gene, CDR3 length, J gene, clone size, V gene, CDR3 DNA, CDR3 protein. A D gene is named only where the DNA matches it firmly. The size entry is marked missing in some rows and otherwise reads once, few, many or a size class.

- 15 TRBJ1-3 - TRBV10-3 TGTGCCATCAGTGATCAGGGGATCTCTGGAAACACCATATATTTT CAISDQGISGNTIYF
- 14 TRBJ1-4 - TRBV7-2 TGTGCCAGCAGACCACGGGGGTTGAATGAAAAACTGTTTTTT CASRPRGLNEKLFF
- 18 TRBJ2-1 - TRBV9 TGTGCCAGCAGCTCCCTCGACAGTCCCCTCAACACCTACAATGAGCAGTTCTTC CASSSLDSPLNTYNEQFF
- 14 TRBJ2-5 - TRBV5-1 TGCGCCAGCAGCTCCAGGGCAGGGGCGGAGACCCAGTACTTC CASSSRAGAETQYF
TRBD1 15 TRBJ1-6 once TRBV2 TGTGCCAGCAGTGACAGTCAGGGGGATAATTCACCCCTCCACTTT CASSDSQGDNSPLHF
- 15 TRBJ1-1 few TRBV18 TGTGCCAGCTCACCCCAACGGGGGACGGAGACTGAAGCTTTCTTT CASSPQRGTETEAFF
- 14 TRBJ2-5 - TRBV2 TGTGCCAGCAGTGAGACAGGTCTGATAGAGACCCAGTACTTC CASSETGLIETQYF
TRBD1 16 TRBJ1-2 - TRBV19 TGTGCCAGTAGTCTCGCCGGGACAGTCCCTAACTATGGCTACACCTTC CASSLAGTVPNYGYTF
TRBD1 14 TRBJ2-7 - TRBV6-5 TGTGCCAGCAGTTACGCGGACAGGGGCTACGAGCAGTACTTC CASSYADRGYEQYF
TRBD1 14 TRBJ2-7 - TRBV5-1 TGCGCCAGCAGCTGGGGACAGGGGGCCTACGAGCAGTACTTC CASSWGQGAYEQYF
TRBD2 14 TRBJ2-3 - TRBV28 TGTGCCAGCAGCCCCGGGGGGGGCACAGATACGCAGTATTTT CASSPGGGTDTQYF
TRBD1 14 TRBJ1-5 few TRBV30 TGTGCCTGGGCAACAGGGGGTGGCAATCAGCCCCAGCATTTT CAWATGGGNQPQHF
TRBD2 16 TRBJ2-7 - TRBV28 TGTGCCAGCAGTTTATTAGCGGGGGGGAATCCCTACGAGCAGTACTTC CASSLLAGGNPYEQYF
TRBD1 14 TRBJ1-3 - TRBV19 TGTGCCAGTACATACGGGACAGCTGGAAACACCATATATTTT CASTYGTAGNTIYF
TRBD1 12 TRBJ1-2 once TRBV12-3/TRBV12-4 TGTGCCAGCTTCGACAGGGTGGAAGGCTACACCTTC CASFDRVEGYTF
- 15 TRBJ1-4 - TRBV5-4 TGTGCCAGCAGCTTGGGGGGGCTGGCGGATGAAAAACTGTTTTTT CASSLGGLADEKLFF
- 15 TRBJ1-3 - TRBV5-1 TGCGCCAGCAGCTTGGGAGCTAGCTCTGGAAACACCATATATTTT CASSLGASSGNTIYF
- 14 TRBJ1-3 - TRBV11-2 TGTGCCAGCAGCTTACAACAGGCTGGAAACACCATATATTTT CASSLQQAGNTIYF
TRBD1 15 TRBJ1-6 - TRBV5-5 TGTGCCAGCAGCTCGGGACAGTTTCCTAATTCACCCCTCCACTTT CASSSGQFPNSPLHF
TRBD1 15 TRBJ1-6 - TRBV5-4 TGTGCCAGCAGCATAATGGGGACAGGAAATTCACCCCTCCACTTT CASSIMGTGNSPLHF
- 14 TRBJ1-2 - TRBV6-2/TRBV6-3 TGTGCCAGCAGTTACTACACCGCTAACTATGGCTACACCTTC CASSYYTANYGYTF
TRBD2 13 TRBJ2-7 - TRBV5-1 TGCGCCAGCAGCTTGGGGACGGGGGGAGAGCAGTACTTC CASSLGTGGEQYF
TRBD2 15 TRBJ2-7 - TRBV3-1/TRBV3-2 TGTGCCAGCAGCCTGAATAGCGGGGGGGTCTACGAGCAGTACTTC CASSLNSGGVYEQYF
- 12 TRBJ1-1 - TRBV25-1 TGTGCCAGCAGTGGCGATAGGGGCGAAGCTTTCTTT CASSGDRGEAFF
- 11 TRBJ1-1 - TRBV25-1 TGTGCCAGCAGTGAAAACTTTGAAGCTTTCTTT CASSENFEAFF
TRBD1 16 TRBJ1-4 once TRBV4-3 TGCGCCAGCAGCCCGGACCTGCCAGGGGGTGGTGAAAAACTGTTTTTT CASSPDLPGGGEKLFF
- 16 TRBJ1-3 - TRBV25-1 TGTGCCAGCAGTGAATACTTAACAGCAGGAGGAAACACCATATATTTT CASSEYLTAGGNTIYF
TRBD1 14 TRBJ2-7 - TRBV6-1 TGTGCCAGCAGTGACGACAGGGGCGACTACGAGCAGTACTTC CASSDDRGDYEQYF
- 15 TRBJ2-7 once TRBV28 TGTGCCAGCAGTTCAACCGGGACTGAGTCCTACGAGCAGTACTTC CASSSTGTESYEQYF
TRBD1 16 TRBJ1-2 - TRBV5-1 TGCGCCAGCAGCTTGGAGGGGACAGGGTCCGGCTATGGCTACACCTTC CASSLEGTGSGYGYTF
TRBD1 13 TRBJ2-7 - TRBV28 TGTGCCACCAGGGCTAGGGGGCCGTACGAGCAGTACTTC CATRARGPYEQYF
- 16 TRBJ2-3 - TRBV11-2 TGTGCCAGCTTGCGGAGGCTAGCGCATAGCACAGATACGCAGTATTTT CASLRRLAHSTDTQYF
- 15 TRBJ1-6 few TRBV6-5 TGTGCCAGCAGTTACTCGGGCCAGCTAAATTCACCCCTCCACTTT CASSYSGQLNSPLHF
- 12 TRBJ2-3 - TRBV2 TGTGCCAGCAGCGAACAGGTCGATACGCAGTATTTT CASSEQVDTQYF
- 16 TRBJ1-4 - TRBV7-2 TGTGCCAGCAGCTCTAGCGGGGTAGTGGTTTATGAAAAACTGTTTTTT CASSSSGVVVYEKLFF
TRBD1 14 TRBJ2-7 - TRBV27 TGTGCCAGCAGTTCGAGGGACAGGGGGCGAAAGCAGTACTTC CASSSRDRGRKQYF
TRBD1 13 TRBJ1-5 - TRBV19 TGTGCCACCTCGGGACAGCGGAATCAGCCCCAGCATTTT CATSGQRNQPQHF
TRBD2 16 TRBJ2-2 once TRBV19 TGTGCCAGTAGTAGGGGACTAGCGGGGACCACCGGGGAGCTGTTTTTT CASSRGLAGTTGELFF
- 14 TRBJ2-1 - TRBV4-2 TGTGCCAGCAGCCAGCCAAGGGGGGGCAATGAGCAGTTCTTC CASSQPRGGNEQFF
TRBD1 17 TRBJ2-6 - TRBV7-6 TGTGCCAGCAGTTTGGACAGGGGAGGATCTGGGGCCAACGTCCTGACTTTC CASSLDRGGSGANVLTF
- 14 TRBJ1-1 - TRBV7-9 TGTGCCAGCCCCCTAGCAGGGGCGAGAACTGAAGCTTTCTTT CASPLAGARTEAFF
- 14 TRBJ1-1 - TRBV28 TGTGCCAGCAAAGCTACCGAGGACTTAACTGAAGCTTTCTTT CASKATEDLTEAFF
- 15 TRBJ2-5 - TRBV28 TGTGCCAGCAGTGGACAGTTGGGATCCCAAGAGACCCAGTACTTC CASSGQLGSQETQYF
- 12 TRBJ2-3 - TRBV18 TGTGCCAGCTCATGGGGAGAAGATACGCAGTATTTT CASSWGEDTQYF
TRBD2 16 TRBJ2-2 - TRBV11-3 TGTGCCAGCAGCCGGGGACTAGCGGGACCAACCGGGGAGCTGTTTTTT CASSRGLAGPTGELFF
- 12 TRBJ1-1 - TRBV10-3 TGTGCCATCAGCCGTAGGAACACTGAAGCTTTCTTT CAISRRNTEAFF
TRBD1 16 TRBJ1-5 medium-sized TRBV7-9 TGTGCCAGCAGCCCCGGGACAGGCGTTAGCAATCAGCCCCAGCATTTT CASSPGTGVSNQPQHF
TRBD1 15 TRBJ2-2 - TRBV3-1/TRBV3-2 TGTGCCAGCAGCCCCTGGGACAGTCCCACCGGGGAGCTGTTTTTT CASSPWDSPTGELFF
- 12 TRBJ2-7 - TRBV10-2 TGCGCCAGCAGCCTAGGTTCCTACGAGCAGTACTTC CASSLGSYEQYF
TRBD1 14 TRBJ1-3 - TRBV5-4 TGTGCCAGCAGCCATGACAGGGCTGGAAACATCATATATTTT CASSHDRAGNIIYF
- 14 TRBJ2-7 - TRBV14 TGTGCCAGCAGCCCCGGTAGAGGACTCTACGAGCAGTACTTC CASSPGRGLYEQYF
TRBD1 16 TRBJ1-6 - TRBV27 TGTGCCAGCAGTTTTGACAGGGAGGTGGGAAATTCACCCCTCCACTTT CASSFDREVGNSPLHF
- 13 TRBJ2-1 - TRBV29-1 TGCAGCGTTGAGGGCAGGGGTGGACTCGAGCAGTTCTTC CSVEGRGGLEQFF
- 12 TRBJ1-5 once TRBV19 TGTGCCAGTAGTTTAAGCAATCAGCCCCAGCATTTT CASSLSNQPQHF